The 32 T cell receptor beta chains in this list originate from one sample, sequenced in a study of cytomegalovirus exposure and HLA in healthy donors. Clones were sequenced by immunoSEQ multiplex PCR, and TCRdb holds only the in-frame ones, with some missing. Among some 210,000 clones, about nine tenths were seen once, and the ten largest hold about 2%. What was sequenced was PBMCs. The receptor source for this set is a woman between 18 and 29 years old in good health and CMV-seropositive.

This chain uses TRBV28 with TRBJ1-5; D not certain. The CDR3 has 13 residues. The V end was cut by 7 bases, the J end by 4 bases, with 11 bases between. Germline loops: CDR1 MDHEN, CDR2 SYDVKM. This CDR3 is CASTSTGNQPQHF. Written as DNA, the CDR3 is TGTGCCAGCACCTCGACGGGGAATCAGCCCCAGCATTTT. Based on the CDR3 plus reference TRBV28 and TRBJ1-5, the full variable domain is DVKVTQSSRYLVKRTGEKVFLECVQDMDHENMFWYRQDPGLGLRLIYFSYDVKMKEKGDIPEGYSVSREKKERFSLILESASTNQTSMYLCASTSTGNQPQHFGDGTRLSIL.

The genes are TRBV6-6 and TRBJ1-5; 7 bases fit TRBD1. Trimming cost V 5 bases and J 6 bases; bases outside gene matches: 10. The CDR3 covers 15 residues. CDR1 MNHNY and CDR2 SVGAGI come from the germline V gene (reference sequence). CDR3 protein: CASSDVPGGSQPQHF. The CDR3 coding sequence is TGTGCCAGCAGTGACGTCCCAGGGGGGAGTCAGCCCCAGCATTTT.

Comment on this clone: A read error may produce the germline difference seen at one junction end. This chain joins TRBV5-4 and TRBJ2-2; TRBD2 matches 9 bases. The length of the CDR3 is 16 residues. Per the germline V gene, CDR1 is SGHNT and CDR2 is YYREEE (reference sequence). The CDR3 DNA follows: TGTGCCAGCAGCCCCAGCGGGAGGTCCAACAGCGGGGAGCTGTTTTTT. Protein: CASSPSGRSNSGELFF.

CDR3 residues: CASSLDQGMRSDTGELFF. CDR3 DNA: TGCGCCAGCAGCTTAGATCAGGGTATGAGGTCGGACACCGGGGAGCTGTTTTTT. The J gene is TRBJ2-2, the V gene TRBV5-1; TRBD1 might be the D (5 bases). Trimming took 2 bases from V and 3 from J, leaving 20 bases between them. The CDR3 runs to 18 residues. CDR1 and CDR2 (germline): SGHRS, YFSETQ.

In this sample, this clone turned up once. This sequence joins TRBV29-1 and TRBJ1-2, with D tentatively TRBD1 (6 bases). Germline V gene data show CDR1 as SQVTM and CDR2 as ANQGSEA. The CDR3 consists of 14 residues. The ends were cut back, 6 bases at V and 1 base at J, with 15 bases in the middle. CDR3 DNA: TGCAGCGTAGCCCGGGACACGGATAACTATGGCTACACCTTC. Its translation: CSVARDTDNYGYTF.

CDR3 nucleotide sequence: TGTGCCAGCAGCTCACTAGTTGGTTTTGAGCAGTTCTTC. This sequence encodes CASSSLVGFEQFF. V usage is TRBV7-8 and J usage is TRBJ2-1, with a tentative D call TRBD2 (5 bases). Germline V CDR1 and CDR2: SGHVS, FQNEAQ. The germline V and J ends were trimmed by 4 bases and 9 bases, with 13 bases remaining between them. This CDR3 has 13 residues.

The chain has TRBV5-4 and TRBJ1-1, with 10 bases aligning to TRBD1. The germline V gene encodes CDR1 SGHNT and CDR2 YYREEE (reference sequence). The ends lost 7 bases at V and 5 bases at J; junction bases unmatched: 11. The CDR3 is 15 residues long. CDR3 region: CASGGWDRGNTEAFF. CDR3 in DNA: TGTGCCAGCGGTGGTTGGGACAGGGGTAATACTGAAGCTTTCTTT.

Only one count was recorded for this clone. The genes are TRBV5-1 and TRBJ1-1, with 7 bases fitting TRBD1. Germline V CDR1 and CDR2: SGHRS, YFSETQ. The junction had 13 bases not matched to a gene; V was cut back by 6 bases and J by 5 bases. CDR3 length equals 15 residues. CDR3 region: CASMTGRDGVTEAFF. CDR3 DNA: TGCGCCAGCATGACAGGGCGGGATGGGGTAACTGAAGCTTTCTTT.

The chain is built from TRBV28 and TRBJ2-7; 7 nucleotides match TRBD1. The CDR3 extends over 12 amino acids. Germline assignment: CDR1 MDHEN and CDR2 SYDVKM. This CDR3 is CATTGSGYEQYF. CDR3 sequence (DNA): TGTGCGACGACAGGGTCCGGTTACGAGCAGTACTTC.

This clone was detected a few times. This chain joins TRBV7-9 and TRBJ1-2; D is ambiguous. In germline, CDR1 is SEHNR, CDR2 FQNEAQ (reference sequence). The V gene lost 5 bases and the J gene lost 4 bases, with 11 bases spanning the gap. This CDR3 comprises 13 residues. The CDR3 nucleotides read TGTGCCAGCAGCCCTTGGGCGACCTATGGCTACACCTTC. It yields the protein CASSPWATYGYTF.

This clone was observed a handful of times. Written as DNA, the CDR3 is TGTGCCAGCAGTGAAGGACTTAACTATGGCTACACCTTC. This encodes CASSEGLNYGYTF. The V call is TRBV6-1, the J call TRBJ1-2; D uncertain. The CDR3 length is 13 residues. V was trimmed by 1 base and J by 1 base, leaving 4 bases between them. Germline CDR1 is MNHNS and CDR2 is SASEGT.

The chain combines TRBV10-3 with TRBJ2-1; 8 bases fit TRBD2. Losses at the gene ends were 6 bases for V and 4 bases for J; bases not matched to a gene: 11. This CDR3 has 16 amino acids. Germline V gene lookup returns CDR1 ENHRY and CDR2 SYGVKD. The CDR3 nucleotides read TGTGCCATCAGGGACCTAAGCGGGAGTAGGTACAATGAGCAGTTCTTC. Translating it yields CAIRDLSGSRYNEQFF.

In this sample, this clone turned up a few times. The chain links TRBV11-2 to TRBJ2-4; 7 bases map to TRBD2. V dropped 5 bases and J dropped 7; count of bases not matched to a gene: 2. The CDR3 is 12 residues long. Germline V gene data show CDR1 as SGHAT and CDR2 as FQNNGV. The CDR3 spells CASSTSENIQYF. In DNA form, the CDR3 reads TGTGCCAGCAGCACTAGCGAGAACATTCAGTACTTC.

This chain links TRBV7-6 with TRBJ2-1; 7 nucleotides align to TRBD2. Looked up from germline, CDR1 is SGHVS and CDR2 is FNYEAQ. V shed 4 bases and J 2 bases; nucleotides not matched to a gene: 8. The CDR3 runs 16 residues. The DNA for the CDR3 is TGTGCCAGCAGCTCAGCCCCTAGCGGTCCCTACAATGAGCAGTTCTTC. As protein: CASSSAPSGPYNEQFF.

The J gene is TRBJ2-7, the V gene TRBV19, with 12 bases lining up with TRBD2. Germline trimming cut 5 bases from V and 3 bases from J; bases unmatched to any gene: 5. This CDR3 has 15 amino acids. Per germline, CDR1 LNHDA and CDR2 SQIVND (reference sequence). The CDR3, as DNA: TGTGCCAGTAGTCCTTGGACTAGCGGGAACTACGAGCAGTACTTC. Translation gives CASSPWTSGNYEQYF. Variable domain in full (rest from reference TRBV19 and TRBJ2-7): DGGITQSPKYLFRKEGQNVTLSCEQNLNHDAMYWYRQDPGQGLRLIYYSQIVNDFQKGDIAEGYSVSREKKESFPLTVTSAQKNPTAFYLCASSPWTSGNYEQYFGPGTRLTVT.

This chain links TRBV9 with TRBJ2-1, with 13 positions matching TRBD2. CDR1 and CDR2 from the germline V gene are SGDLS and YYNGEE. J was trimmed by 0 bases and V by 3 bases; bases with no gene match: 15. The CDR3 sequence is 21 residues long. CDR3 sequence (DNA): TGTGCCAGCAGCGCGAGGTCGACGGGACTAGCGGGGCTGAGCTCCTACAATGAGCAGTTCTTC. As protein: CASSARSTGLAGLSSYNEQFF.

The chain joins TRBV28 to TRBJ1-2, with D perhaps matching TRBD1 (6 bases). Germline V gives CDR1 MDHEN, CDR2 SYDVKM. The ends were cut back, 5 bases at V and 3 bases at J, with 16 bases in the middle. This CDR3 contains 15 residues. The CDR3 protein is CASSNGGQAYYGYTF. For the CDR3, the DNA is TGTGCCAGCAGTAATGGGGGCCAGGCATACTATGGCTACACCTTC.

The chain combines TRBV5-1 with TRBJ2-7, with TRBD2 as a possible D gene (8 bases). The CDR3 is 17 residues long. V was cut by 4 bases and J by 2 bases, with 22 bases left in between. Germline loops: CDR1 SGHRS, CDR2 YFSETQ. In DNA form, the CDR3 reads TGCGCCAGCAGCGGAACAGGGGTCCTAGCGGGCCCCTACGAGCAGTACTTC. This sequence encodes CASSGTGVLAGPYEQYF.

The chain has TRBV7-9 and TRBJ1-5, with 9 bases fitting TRBD1. With 1 base clipped from V and 0 bases from J, the junction kept 7 bases outside the gene matches. The CDR3 covers 18 residues. Germline values: CDR1 SEHNR, CDR2 FQNEAQ (reference sequence). The CDR3 nucleotides read TGTGCCAGCAGCTTAGTGTTGACAGGGGGAAATAGCAATCAGCCCCAGCATTTT. It translates to CASSLVLTGGNSNQPQHF.

The chain joins TRBV27 to TRBJ1-2; 9 bases match TRBD1. Germline values: CDR1 MNHEY, CDR2 SMNVEV (reference sequence). The CDR3 has 18 residues. J lost 4 bases, V lost 7 bases, and 19 bases had no gene match. The CDR3, as DNA: TGTGCCAGCATCCTTACCCGGGACAGGGTTTCTTTGGGCTATGGCTACACCTTC. Translation: CASILTRDRVSLGYGYTF.

The chain couples TRBV5-1 to TRBJ2-2, with 7 bases lining up with TRBD2. Trimming at V came to 5 bases and at J to 1 base, leaving 2 bases not matched to a gene. CDR3 length equals 14 residues. From germline, CDR1 is SGHRS and CDR2 YFSETQ. DNA of the CDR3: TGCGCCAGCAGGGCTAGCGGGAACACCGGGGAGCTGTTTTTT. Encoded protein: CASRASGNTGELFF.

The chain employs TRBV4-1 and TRBJ2-5; perhaps TRBD2 as D (6 bases). Trimming left V 2 bases short and J 2 bases short, with 15 bases between. There are 16 residues in the CDR3. Per germline, CDR1 MGHRA and CDR2 YSYEKL. The CDR3 nucleotides are TGCGCCAGCAGCCAAAAGGGCGGAGGGGCACAAGAGACCCAGTACTTC. It is translated as CASSQKGGGAQETQYF.

V gene TRBV6-5 combines with J gene TRBJ1-2; D might be TRBD1 (5 bases). CDR1 is MNHEY and CDR2 is SVGAGI in the germline V gene. V was pared by 5 bases and J by 2 bases, with 9 bases between. The CDR3 is 13 amino acids. The CDR3 nucleotides read TGTGCCAGCAGTACGCGACAGAACTATGGCTACACCTTC. Amino acid sequence: CASSTRQNYGYTF.

This clone was detected only once. The chain recombines TRBV4-2 with TRBJ1-5; TRBD1 matches at 8 bases. The CDR3 covers 16 residues. CDR1 is LGHNA, CDR2 YNFKEQ, per germline. V trimming: 0 bases; J trimming: 6 bases; junction bases outside the gene matches: 7. CDR3 sequence (DNA): TGTGCCAGCAGCCAAGAGGTCAGGGGGCCGGGTCAGCCCCAGCATTTT. Translating it yields CASSQEVRGPGQPQHF.

The chain links TRBV28 to TRBJ2-3; D call uncertain. CDR1 and CDR2 from the germline V gene are MDHEN and SYDVKM. CDR3 size: 12 residues. Trimming left V 7 bases short and J 1 base short, with 6 bases between. CDR3 DNA: TGTGCCAGCAAGAGCGGCACAGATACGCAGTATTTT. The encoded protein is CASKSGTDTQYF.

The chain combines TRBV5-1 with TRBJ2-7; 9 nucleotides line up with TRBD1. The V segment lost 0 bases and the J segment 2 bases; nucleotides outside the gene matches: 0. Germline CDR1 is SGHRS and CDR2 is YFSETQ. This CDR3 is 14 amino acids long. The CDR3 spells CASSLGQGAYEQYF. The CDR3 bases are TGCGCCAGCAGCTTGGGACAGGGGGCCTACGAGCAGTACTTC.

This chain joins TRBV28 and TRBJ1-2, with 7 bases aligning to TRBD1. This CDR3 is built from 13 residues. The V segment lost 5 bases and the J segment 1 base; nucleotides outside the gene matches: 1. CDR1 and CDR2 (germline): MDHEN, SYDVKM. The CDR3 bases are TGTGCCAGCAGTGCAGGGGGTAACTATGGCTACACCTTC. Protein: CASSAGGNYGYTF.

The sample holds many counts of this clone. J is TRBJ2-7 and V is TRBV29-1; possible D gene TRBD2, 6 bases. V lost 7 bases to trimming and J lost 5 bases, with 18 bases between them. The length of the CDR3 is 13 residues. Germline V gene lookup returns CDR1 SQVTM and CDR2 ANQGSEA. The CDR3 loop is CSGRDLGFNEQYF. The CDR3 DNA follows: TGCAGCGGTCGGGACTTAGGTTTCAACGAGCAGTACTTC.

This clone has only a few counts. J is TRBJ2-3 and V is TRBV5-1, with D possibly matching TRBD2 (6 bases). V was cut by 4 bases and J by 0 bases, with 12 bases left in between. Per germline, CDR1 SGHRS and CDR2 YFSETQ. The CDR3 consists of 15 residues. This chain's CDR3 is CASSPAGPSTDTQYF. The CDR3 nucleotides are TGCGCCAGCAGCCCCGCGGGGCCTAGCACAGATACGCAGTATTTT.

V gene TRBV4-1 combines with J gene TRBJ1-5; D is possibly TRBD1 (5 bases). Trimming took off 0 bases at V and 3 bases at J, with 15 bases between the two ends. CDR3 length: 17 amino acids. Germline V gives CDR1 MGHRA, CDR2 YSYEKL. DNA of the CDR3: TGCGCCAGCAGCCAAGAGGGGTTTAGGGACTTCAATCAGCCCCAGCATTTT. Its translation is CASSQEGFRDFNQPQHF.

The chain links TRBV4-1 to TRBJ2-1; 10 bases map to TRBD2. The germline V gene encodes CDR1 MGHRA and CDR2 YSYEKL. This CDR3 is 16 amino acids long. V lost 1 base and J lost 6; bases outside the gene matches: 6. This chain's CDR3 is CASSQAGLAGANEQFF. In DNA form, the CDR3 reads TGCGCCAGCAGCCAAGCTGGTCTAGCGGGAGCCAATGAGCAGTTCTTC.

This clone came up once. V is TRBV30 and J is TRBJ2-1, with TRBD1 as a possible D gene (5 bases). Per the germline V gene, CDR1 is GTSNPN and CDR2 is SVGIG (reference sequence). The length of the CDR3 is 13 residues. With 0 bases removed from V and 7 bases from J, the gap between germline ends came to 10 bases. The CDR3 nucleotides are TGTGCCTGGAGTGTTCTGGGGCCGAATGAGCAGTTCTTC. Amino acid sequence: CAWSVLGPNEQFF.